This T cell receptor beta chain was retrieved from a study of PD-1 blockade in classical Hodgkin lymphoma. There was relapse after autologous stem cell transplantation in every patient, and there was variation in brentuximab vedotin exposure. Best responses were complete response, partial response or progressive disease. On this clone itself: Its antigen remains unidentified.

The junction had 8 bases not matched to a gene; V was cut back by 6 bases and J by 9 bases. The CDR3 totals 13 residues. Germline CDR1 reads MNHEY; CDR2 reads SVGAGI. Clones were sequenced by immunoSEQ multiplex PCR, and TCRdb holds only the in-frame ones, with some missing. This table has more than 45,000 clones, 73% appearing once. Overall study results and limits: Baseline diversity was lower in partial responders and progressors than complete responders. Individuals who commenced nivolumab within less than 1 year of ASCT were excluded. There was a significant rise in CD4+ TCR diversity by C4D1, with no such rise for CD8+.

The chain has TRBV6-5 and TRBJ2-1; TRBD1 matches 7 bases. The starting material was peripheral blood mononuclear cells (PBMCs), obtained before the second cycle of nivolumab. The source is a human donor with classical Hodgkin lymphoma. CDR3 DNA sequence: TGTGCCAGCAGCAGAAAGGGGGCGGGTGAGCAGTTCTTC. Amino acid sequence: CASSRKGAGEQFF.